The 6 T cell receptor beta chains in this list originate from one sample, sequenced in a study of T cells in Graves' hyperthyroidism and ophthalmopathy. Amplification yielded TCR beta CDR3 regions, with RNA transcripts as the source. An initial round of RT-PCR targeting the TCR CDR3 relied on the HTBI primer set. TCRdb re-analysed the multiplex PCR reads in MiXCR, keeping a single row per CDR3 protein. The repertoire includes approximately 95,000 distinct CDR3 sequences, about 37% of them detected once, and about 9.4% sits in the top ten. The sequenced material came from peripheral blood or thyroid tissue (not recorded which). The receptor set was obtained from a woman in her 30s with Graves' hyperthyroidism.

This clonotype was detected many times. V and J are TRBV2 and TRBJ1-1, with D perhaps matching TRBD1 (5 bases). This CDR3 region has 14 residues. Germline V lookup: CDR1 SNHLY, CDR2 FYNNEI. Trimming pared 7 bases from V and 4 bases from J, leaving 16 bases between. CDR3 in amino acids: CASTSLSGGTEAFF. CDR3 bases: TGTGCCAGCACCTCCTTGTCCGGGGGCACTGAAGCTTTCTTT.

There are many counts of this clonotype. The chain couples TRBV3-1 to TRBJ1-2; tentative D call: TRBD1 (5 bases). The ends were cut back, 0 bases at V and 9 bases at J, with 17 bases in the middle. The V gene's germline CDR1 is LGHDT and CDR2 YNNKEL (reference sequence). The CDR3 covers 15 residues. CDR3: CASSQEAWGERCYTF. As DNA, the CDR3 is TGTGCCAGCAGCCAAGAAGCGTGGGGGGAAAGGTGCTACACCTTC.

V gene TRBV24-1 combines with J gene TRBJ2-5; the D gene is possibly TRBD2 (6 bases). The CDR3 runs 13 residues. In germline, CDR1 is KGHDR, CDR2 SFDVKD. Trimming took off 7 bases at V and 4 bases at J, with 12 bases between the two ends. The CDR3 sequence: CATRAGRRETQYF. The CDR3 coding sequence is TGTGCCACCAGGGCGGGAAGGAGAGAGACCCAGTACTTC.

The chain links TRBV12-3 or TRBV12-4 to TRBJ1-5; 8 positions agree with TRBD1. The CDR3 runs 20 residues. V lost 4 bases, J lost 11 bases, and 28 bases stayed unmatched. The CDR3 here is CASSYSSLTGVLGEQETQHF. DNA of the CDR3: TGTGCCAGCAGTTACTCGTCGCTGACAGGGGTGTTGGGGGAACAAGAGACCCAGCATTTT.

The chain carries TRBV24-1 and TRBJ1-5, with D possibly TRBD1 on 6 matching bases. V lost 5 bases and J lost 5, with 9 bases in between. CDR1 and CDR2 from the germline V gene are KGHDR and SFDVKD. The CDR3 is 13 amino acids. The CDR3 protein is CATSARGDQPQHF. In nucleotides, the CDR3 is TGTGCCACCAGTGCCAGGGGTGATCAGCCCCAGCATTTT.

To note about this clonotype: Here the CDR3 omits its conserved ending phenylalanine or tryptophan, so a read error is the likely source. The chain couples TRBV20-1 to TRBJ1-5, with a possible D match to TRBD1 (6 bases). Germline V gives CDR1 DFQATT, CDR2 SNEGSKA (reference sequence). The CDR3 runs to 15 residues. This chain's CDR3 is CSLGGGGDSNRPQHL. For the CDR3, the DNA is TGCAGTTTGGGGGGAGGGGGGGATAGCAATCGGCCCCAGCATCTT.